One sample yielded the 3 T cell receptor beta chains listed below, sequenced in a study of OX40 agonist ivuxolimab in advanced cancers. The method was immunoSEQ multiplex PCR; TCRdb's version includes in-frame clones alone and lacks a portion of them. The sample gives about 70,000 clones, 75% to 90% of which show up once; roughly 8.6% is in the top ten. The material was CD4+ or CD8+ T cells sorted from blood, obtained in a trial of the OX40 agonist ivuxolimab. The receptor source for this set is an adult with an advanced solid tumor such as melanoma, head and neck, liver or kidney cancer.

This sequence joins TRBV5-6 and TRBJ2-7; D assignment may be TRBD1 or TRBD2 (5 bases each). Germline-derived CDR1 and CDR2 are SGHDT and YYEEEE. V was trimmed by 0 bases and J by 4 bases, leaving 14 bases between them. There are 15 residues in the CDR3. CDR3 in amino acids: CASSLDPGKGYEQYF. CDR3 in DNA: TGTGCCAGCAGCTTGGACCCGGGGAAGGGGTACGAGCAGTACTTC.

The rearrangement joins TRBV14 to TRBJ2-3; TRBD2 might be the D (7 bases). V lost 0 bases and J lost 2, with 18 bases in between. This CDR3 has 18 residues. Germline assignment: CDR1 SGHDN and CDR2 FVKESK. The CDR3 nucleotides are TGTGCCAGCAGCCAAGATCAGGTCGGGGGGCGGATCACAGATACGCAGTATTTT. Encoded protein: CASSQDQVGGRITDTQYF.

This sequence joins TRBV7-6 and TRBJ1-2, with unresolved D. The CDR3 runs to 14 residues. CDR1 is SGHVS, CDR2 FNYEAQ, per germline. Deletions cut 1 base from V and 6 bases from J, with 12 bases between. This chain's CDR3 is CASSLGAAVDGYTF. The CDR3 region has the DNA TGTGCCAGCAGCTTAGGTGCAGCAGTGGATGGCTACACCTTC.